The clone carrying this T cell receptor (beta chain) has at least ten counts. Its antigen remains unidentified. This sample stems from a study of glioma-infiltrating T cells. TCR alpha and beta CDR3 regions were amplified from RNA using iRepertoire nested multiplex PCR. Each CDR3 protein is one row after TCRdb ran MiXCR on the multiplex PCR reads. The sample has about 190,000 distinct CDR3 sequences; approximately 30% are singletons. General study results and limits: CDR3 overlap between tissue and blood was very small. Tissue-blood divergence was below expectation in non-neoplastic patients, above in gliomas.

V lost 0 bases and J lost 3, with 11 bases in between. CDR3 length: 16 residues. Germline V gives CDR1 SGHTA, CDR2 FQGNSA. The sequenced material came from glioma tissue, nonneoplastic brain tissue, or PBMCs (not recorded which). The origin of this receptor is a human donor with low-grade glioma or glioblastoma, undergoing nonglioma brain surgery, or in good health (not recorded which). The chain is built from TRBV7-2 and TRBJ1-4, with D uncertain. CDR3 protein: CASSLAGRAANEKLFF. CDR3 DNA: TGTGCCAGCAGCTTAGCCGGCCGAGCAGCTAATGAAAAACTGTTTTTT.